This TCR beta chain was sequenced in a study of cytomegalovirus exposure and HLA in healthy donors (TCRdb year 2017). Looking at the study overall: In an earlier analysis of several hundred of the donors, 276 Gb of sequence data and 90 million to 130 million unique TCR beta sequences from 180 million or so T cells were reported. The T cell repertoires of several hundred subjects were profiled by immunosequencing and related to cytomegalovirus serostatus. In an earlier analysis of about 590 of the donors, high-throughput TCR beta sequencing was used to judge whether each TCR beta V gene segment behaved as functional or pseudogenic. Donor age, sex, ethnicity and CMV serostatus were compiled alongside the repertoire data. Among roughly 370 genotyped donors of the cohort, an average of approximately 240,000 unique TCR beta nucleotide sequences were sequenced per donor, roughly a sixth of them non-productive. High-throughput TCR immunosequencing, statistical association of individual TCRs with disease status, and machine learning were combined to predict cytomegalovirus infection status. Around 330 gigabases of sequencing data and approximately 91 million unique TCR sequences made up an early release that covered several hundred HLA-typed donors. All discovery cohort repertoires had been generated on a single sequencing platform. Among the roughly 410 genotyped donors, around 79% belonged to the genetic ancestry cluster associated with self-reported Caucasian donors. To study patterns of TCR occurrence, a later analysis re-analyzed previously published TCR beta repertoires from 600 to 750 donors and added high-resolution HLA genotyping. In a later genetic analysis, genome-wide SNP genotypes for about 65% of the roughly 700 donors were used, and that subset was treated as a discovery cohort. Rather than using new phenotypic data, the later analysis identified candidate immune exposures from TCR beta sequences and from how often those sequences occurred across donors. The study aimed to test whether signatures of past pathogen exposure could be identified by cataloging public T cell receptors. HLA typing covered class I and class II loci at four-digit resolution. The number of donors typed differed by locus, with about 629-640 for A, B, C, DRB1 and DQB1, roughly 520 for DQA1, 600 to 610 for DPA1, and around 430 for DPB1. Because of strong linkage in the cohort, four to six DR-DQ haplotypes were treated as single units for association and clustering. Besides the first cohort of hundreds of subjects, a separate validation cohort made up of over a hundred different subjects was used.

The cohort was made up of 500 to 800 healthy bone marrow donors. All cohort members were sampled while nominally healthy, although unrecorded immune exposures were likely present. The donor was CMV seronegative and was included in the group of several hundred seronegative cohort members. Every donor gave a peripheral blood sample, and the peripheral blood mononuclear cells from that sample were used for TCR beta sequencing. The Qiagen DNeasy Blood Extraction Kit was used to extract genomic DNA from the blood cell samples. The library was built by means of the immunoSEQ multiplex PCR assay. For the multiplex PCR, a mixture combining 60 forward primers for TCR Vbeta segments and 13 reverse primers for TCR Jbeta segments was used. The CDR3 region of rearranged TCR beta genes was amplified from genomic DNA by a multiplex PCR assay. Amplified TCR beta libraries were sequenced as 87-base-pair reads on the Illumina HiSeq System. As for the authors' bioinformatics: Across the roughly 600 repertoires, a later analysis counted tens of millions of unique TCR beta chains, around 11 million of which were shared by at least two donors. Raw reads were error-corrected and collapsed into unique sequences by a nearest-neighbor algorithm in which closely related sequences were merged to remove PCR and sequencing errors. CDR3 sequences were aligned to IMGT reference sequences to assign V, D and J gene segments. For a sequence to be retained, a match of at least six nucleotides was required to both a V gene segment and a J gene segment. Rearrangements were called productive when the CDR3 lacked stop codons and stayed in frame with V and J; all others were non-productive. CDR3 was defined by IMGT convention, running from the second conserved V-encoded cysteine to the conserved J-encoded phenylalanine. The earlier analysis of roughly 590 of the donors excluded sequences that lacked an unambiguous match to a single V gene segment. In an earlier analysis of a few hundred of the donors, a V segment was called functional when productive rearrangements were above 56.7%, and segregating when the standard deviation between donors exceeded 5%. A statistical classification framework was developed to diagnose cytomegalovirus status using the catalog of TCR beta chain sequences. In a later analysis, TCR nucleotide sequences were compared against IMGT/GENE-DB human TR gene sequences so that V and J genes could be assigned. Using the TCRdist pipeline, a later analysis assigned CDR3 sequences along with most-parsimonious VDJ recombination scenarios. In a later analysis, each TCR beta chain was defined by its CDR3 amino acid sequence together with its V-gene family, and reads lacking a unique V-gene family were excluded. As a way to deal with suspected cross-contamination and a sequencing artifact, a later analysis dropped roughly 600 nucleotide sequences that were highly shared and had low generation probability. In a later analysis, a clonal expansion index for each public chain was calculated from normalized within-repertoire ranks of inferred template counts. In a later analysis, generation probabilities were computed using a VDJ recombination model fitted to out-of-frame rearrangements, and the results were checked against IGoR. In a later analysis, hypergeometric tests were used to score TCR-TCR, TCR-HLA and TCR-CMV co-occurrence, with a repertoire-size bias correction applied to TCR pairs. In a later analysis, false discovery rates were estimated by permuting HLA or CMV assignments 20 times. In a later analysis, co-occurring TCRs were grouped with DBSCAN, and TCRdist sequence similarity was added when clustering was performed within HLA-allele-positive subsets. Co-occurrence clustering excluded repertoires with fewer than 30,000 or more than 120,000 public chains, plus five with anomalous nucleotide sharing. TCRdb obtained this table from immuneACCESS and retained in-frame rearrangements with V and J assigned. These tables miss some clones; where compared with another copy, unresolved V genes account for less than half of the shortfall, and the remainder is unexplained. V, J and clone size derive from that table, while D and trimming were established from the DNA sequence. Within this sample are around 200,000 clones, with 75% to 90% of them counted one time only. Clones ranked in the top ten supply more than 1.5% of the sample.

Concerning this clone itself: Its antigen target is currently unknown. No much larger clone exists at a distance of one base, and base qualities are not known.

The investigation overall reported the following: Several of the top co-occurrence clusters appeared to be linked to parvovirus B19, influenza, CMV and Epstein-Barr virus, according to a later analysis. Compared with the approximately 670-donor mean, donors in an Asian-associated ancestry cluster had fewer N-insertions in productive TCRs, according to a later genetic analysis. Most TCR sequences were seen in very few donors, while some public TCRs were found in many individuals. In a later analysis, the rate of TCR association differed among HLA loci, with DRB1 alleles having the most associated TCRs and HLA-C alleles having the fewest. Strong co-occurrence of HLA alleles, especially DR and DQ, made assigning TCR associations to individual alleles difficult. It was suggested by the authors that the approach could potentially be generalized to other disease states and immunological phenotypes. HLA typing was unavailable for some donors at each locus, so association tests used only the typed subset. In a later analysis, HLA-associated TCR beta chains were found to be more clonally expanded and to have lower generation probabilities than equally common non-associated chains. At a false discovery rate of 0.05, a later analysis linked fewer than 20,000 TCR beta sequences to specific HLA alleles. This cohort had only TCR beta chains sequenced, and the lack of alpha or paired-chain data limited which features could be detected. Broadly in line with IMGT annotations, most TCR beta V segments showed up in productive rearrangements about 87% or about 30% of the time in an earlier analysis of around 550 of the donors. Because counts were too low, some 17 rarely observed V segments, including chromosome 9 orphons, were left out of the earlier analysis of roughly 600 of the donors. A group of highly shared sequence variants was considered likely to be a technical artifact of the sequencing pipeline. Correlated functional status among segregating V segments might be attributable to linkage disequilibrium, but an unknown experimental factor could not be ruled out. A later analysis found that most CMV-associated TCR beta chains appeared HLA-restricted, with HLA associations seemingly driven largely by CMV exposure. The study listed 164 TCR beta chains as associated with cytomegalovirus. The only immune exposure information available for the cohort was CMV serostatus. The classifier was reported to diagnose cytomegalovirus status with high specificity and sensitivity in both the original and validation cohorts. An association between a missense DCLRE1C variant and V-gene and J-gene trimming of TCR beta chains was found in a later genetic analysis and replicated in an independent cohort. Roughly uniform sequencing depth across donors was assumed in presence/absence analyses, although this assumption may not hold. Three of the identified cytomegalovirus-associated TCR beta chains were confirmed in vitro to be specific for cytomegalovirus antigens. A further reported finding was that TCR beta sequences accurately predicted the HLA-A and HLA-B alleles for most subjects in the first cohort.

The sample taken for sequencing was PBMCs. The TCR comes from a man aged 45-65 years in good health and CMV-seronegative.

The DNA sequence reads TGCGCCAGCAGCTCCGGACAGGGGTTTCAAGAGACCCAGTACTTC. This is translated as CASSSGQGFQETQYF. Here the chain combines TRBV5-1 and TRBJ2-5; 9 bases in between match TRBD1. The germline V gene yields SGHRS for CDR1 and YFSETQ for CDR2. There are 15 amino acids in the CDR3, from cysteine to phenylalanine inclusive. Of the read, only the CDR3 DNA is kept; its 45 bases are in frame from base 1. Compared with germline, V lacks 3 bases and J lacks 2 bases; bases without a gene match: 5.